This is a list of T cell receptor beta chains from one sample in a study of tumor-infiltrating lymphocytes in primary liver carcinoma. In TCRdb, the multiplex PCR reads were re-called with MiXCR into one record per CDR3 protein. The sample has 100,000 to 120,000 distinct CDR3 sequences, 82% seen once. The sample was liver tumor tissue from sampling region 3. These receptors were collected from a middle-aged man with primary liver carcinoma and hepatitis B virus infection. The CDR3 runs from the conserved cysteine through the conserved F or W. D genes are given only for firm matches.

j_call v_call d_call cdr3_aa
TRBJ2-3 TRBV29-1 TRBD1 CRARQGGTNTQYF
TRBJ2-7 TRBV7-8 TRBD2 CTSSPRTSGSMSSNEQYF
TRBJ1-1 TRBV5-5 - CASSLVTLRTEAFF
TRBJ2-7 TRBV6-2/TRBV6-3 - CAESAGYEQYF
TRBJ2-1 TRBV4-3 - CTSSQVAGNSYNEQFF
TRBJ1-1 TRBV12-3/TRBV12-4 - CASTPFGGDTEAFF
TRBJ2-2 TRBV6-1 - CASTFGNTGELFF
TRBJ2-5 TRBV4-2 TRBD2 CASSQASSGFQETRYF
TRBJ2-5 TRBV6-5 TRBD2 CARTRTSLVAGGPSETQYF
TRBJ2-3 TRBV11-2 - CASSPVSGGADPQYF
TRBJ2-2 TRBV29-1 - CSGATGNGTGEMYF
TRBJ2-1 TRBV10-1 - CANSDLLANEQFF
TRBJ2-3 TRBV14 TRBD1 CASQRQGRGTDTRYF
TRBJ2-3 TRBV12-3/TRBV12-4 TRBD2 CASSLTGREGNTQYF
TRBJ2-3 TRBV6-5 - CSSSLAGGTDTQYF
TRBJ2-1 TRBV5-4 - CASSLVPNSYEQFF
- TRBV6-5 - CASNPGLAGIDTQHF
TRBJ2-1 TRBV6-2/TRBV6-3 - CANSYSYRNEQFF
TRBJ2-5 TRBV29-1 - CSVARLDQETQYF
TRBJ2-4 TRBV11-2 - CANITSAVTKNIQYF
TRBJ2-1 TRBV4-3 - CASSQFPPPADNEQFF
TRBJ2-6 TRBV11-1 - CASIWNSVANVLTF
TRBJ2-5 TRBV29-1 - CSVRTNGSWAETQYF
TRBJ2-5 TRBV7-6 - CASSLGTMGIQYF
TRBJ2-7 TRBV6-5 - CASSYGAPYEQYF
TRBJ2-7 TRBV2 TRBD2 CASSRLAGETGKQYF
TRBJ2-1 TRBV10-3 - CAISDRQLSYNEQFF
TRBJ1-6 TRBV10-3 - CAICGASGGASNNSPLHF
TRBJ2-2 TRBV6-5 - CAGSPPTGYTGELFF
TRBJ2-7 TRBV29-1 - CRVRDTYEHYF
TRBJ2-3 TRBV29-1 TRBD2 CSVLGLAGISTNTQYF
TRBJ2-2 TRBV6-1 - CATRWDTKNTGELFF
TRBJ2-3 TRBV5-1 - CASSLQRADTQYF
TRBJ2-7 TRBV4-2 - CATSQSQGGYEQYF